One sample yielded the 5 T cell receptor beta chains listed below, sequenced in a study of cytomegalovirus exposure and HLA in healthy donors. The PCR made use of 60 Vbeta and 13 Jbeta primers. The assay was immunoSEQ multiplex PCR, and TCRdb's table has in-frame clones only and misses some. The data hold some 200,000 clones, with approximately 80% observed a single time. Sequencing input: PBMCs. The receptor set was obtained from a boy between 10 and 17 years old in good health and CMV-seronegative.

The rearrangement joins TRBV9 to TRBJ1-4; D ambiguous. V lost 0 bases to trimming and J lost 0 bases, with 3 bases between them. This CDR3 region has 14 residues. The germline V gene encodes CDR1 SGDLS and CDR2 YYNGEE. The CDR3: CASSVASTNEKLFF. CDR3 DNA sequence: TGTGCCAGCAGCGTAGCCTCAACTAATGAAAAACTGTTTTTT.

The chain uses TRBV6-1 and TRBJ1-1; D is unresolved. V lost 6 bases to trimming and J lost 3 bases, with 14 bases between them. This CDR3 region has 14 residues. Germline assignment: CDR1 MNHNS and CDR2 SASEGT. CDR3 DNA: TGTGCCAGCAGCCTCGTGGCCGGGGACACTGAAGCTTTCTTT. Its translation: CASSLVAGDTEAFF.

The CDR3 sequence is CASSLGIAGQLNTEAFF. As DNA, the CDR3 is TGTGCCAGCAGCCTTGGGATTGCCGGACAGCTGAACACTGAAGCTTTCTTT. The gene calls are TRBV5-6 and TRBJ1-1; weak D call: TRBD1 (6 bases). V was clipped by 4 bases and J by 0 bases, with 19 bases between them. The CDR3 sequence is 17 residues long. Germline values: CDR1 SGHDT, CDR2 YYEEEE. The full variable domain, its missing parts supplied by reference TRBV5-6 and TRBJ1-1, is DAGVTQSPTHLIKTRGQQVTLRCSPKSGHDTVSWYQQALGQGPQFIFQYYEEEERQRGNFPDRFSGHQFPNYSSELNVNALLLGDSALYLCASSLGIAGQLNTEAFFGQGTRLTVV.

The chain recombines TRBV29-1 with TRBJ1-1; 8 bases fit TRBD1. The CDR3 extends over 17 amino acids. CDR1 and CDR2 (germline): SQVTM, ANQGSEA. V was pared by 4 bases and J by 0 bases, with 13 bases of the junction left unmatched. The CDR3, as DNA: TGCAGCGTTGTAATCGGCAGGGGGCGGAGGATGAACACTGAAGCTTTCTTT. This translates into CSVVIGRGRRMNTEAFF.

The count of this clone is one. The chain links TRBV4-1 to TRBJ1-5, with 7 positions matching TRBD1. The CDR3 contains 14 residues. CDR1 is MGHRA, CDR2 YSYEKL, per germline. Trimming removed 0 bases from V and 5 bases from J; junction bases left unmatched: 1. The CDR3 loop is CASSQDDRDQPQHF. CDR3 DNA: TGCGCCAGCAGCCAAGACGACAGGGATCAGCCCCAGCATTTT.